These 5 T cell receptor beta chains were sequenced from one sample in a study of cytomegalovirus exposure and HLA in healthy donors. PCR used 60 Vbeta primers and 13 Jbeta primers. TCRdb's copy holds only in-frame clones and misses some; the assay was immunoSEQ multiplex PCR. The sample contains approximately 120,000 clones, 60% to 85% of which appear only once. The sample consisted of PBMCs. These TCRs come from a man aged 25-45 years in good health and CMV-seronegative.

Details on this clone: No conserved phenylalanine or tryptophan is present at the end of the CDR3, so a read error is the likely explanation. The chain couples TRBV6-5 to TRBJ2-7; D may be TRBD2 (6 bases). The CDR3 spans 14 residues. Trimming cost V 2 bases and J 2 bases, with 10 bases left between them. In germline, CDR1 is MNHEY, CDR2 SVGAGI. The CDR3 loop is CASSYTGVPYEQYL. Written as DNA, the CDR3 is TGTGCCAGCAGTTACACGGGGGTCCCCTACGAGCAGTACCTC.

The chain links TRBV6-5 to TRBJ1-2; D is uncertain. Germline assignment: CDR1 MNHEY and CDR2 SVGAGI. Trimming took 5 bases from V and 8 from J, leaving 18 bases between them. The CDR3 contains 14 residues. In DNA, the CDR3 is TGTGCCAGCAGTGAAACAGTTCCTGAGGGCGGCTACACCTTC. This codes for CASSETVPEGGYTF.

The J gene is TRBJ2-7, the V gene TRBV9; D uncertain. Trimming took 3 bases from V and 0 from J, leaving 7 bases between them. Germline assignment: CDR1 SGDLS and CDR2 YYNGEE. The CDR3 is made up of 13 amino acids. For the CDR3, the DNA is TGTGCCAGCAGCGCCCCCAGCTCCTACGAGCAGTACTTC. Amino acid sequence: CASSAPSSYEQYF.

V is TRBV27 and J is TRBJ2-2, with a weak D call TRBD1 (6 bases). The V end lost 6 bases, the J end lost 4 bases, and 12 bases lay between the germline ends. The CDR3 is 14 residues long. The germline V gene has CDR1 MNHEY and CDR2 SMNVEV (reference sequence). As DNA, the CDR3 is TGTGCCAGCAGACAGGGCAGGAGCACCGGGGAGCTGTTTTTT. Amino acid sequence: CASRQGRSTGELFF.

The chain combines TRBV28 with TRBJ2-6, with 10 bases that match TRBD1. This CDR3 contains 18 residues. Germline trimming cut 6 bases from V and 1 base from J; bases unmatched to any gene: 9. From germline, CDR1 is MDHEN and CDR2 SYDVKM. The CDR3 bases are TGTGCCAGCAGGGAATTGACAGGGGGCGCGTCTGGGGCCAACGTCCTGACTTTC. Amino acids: CASRELTGGASGANVLTF.